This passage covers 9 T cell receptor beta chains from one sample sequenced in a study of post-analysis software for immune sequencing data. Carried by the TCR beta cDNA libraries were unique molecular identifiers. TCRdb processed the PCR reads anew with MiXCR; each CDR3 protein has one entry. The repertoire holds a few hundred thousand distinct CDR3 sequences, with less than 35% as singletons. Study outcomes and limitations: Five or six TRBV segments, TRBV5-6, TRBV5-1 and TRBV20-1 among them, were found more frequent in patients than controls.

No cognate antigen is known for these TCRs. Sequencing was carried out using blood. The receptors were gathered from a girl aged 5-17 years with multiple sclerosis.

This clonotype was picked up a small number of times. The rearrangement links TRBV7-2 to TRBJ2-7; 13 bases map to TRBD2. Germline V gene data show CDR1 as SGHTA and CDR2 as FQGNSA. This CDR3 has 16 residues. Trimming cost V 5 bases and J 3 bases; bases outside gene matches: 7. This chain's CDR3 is CASSPLAGGMLYEQYF. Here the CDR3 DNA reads TGTGCCAGCAGCCCACTAGCGGGGGGGATGCTCTACGAGCAGTACTTC.

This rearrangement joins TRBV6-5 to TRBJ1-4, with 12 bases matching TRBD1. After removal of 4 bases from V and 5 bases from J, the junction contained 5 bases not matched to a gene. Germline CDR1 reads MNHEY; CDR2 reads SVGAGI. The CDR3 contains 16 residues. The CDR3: CASSSGGTGGNEKLFF. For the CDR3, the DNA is TGTGCCAGCAGTTCGGGGGGGACAGGGGGCAATGAAAAACTGTTTTTT.

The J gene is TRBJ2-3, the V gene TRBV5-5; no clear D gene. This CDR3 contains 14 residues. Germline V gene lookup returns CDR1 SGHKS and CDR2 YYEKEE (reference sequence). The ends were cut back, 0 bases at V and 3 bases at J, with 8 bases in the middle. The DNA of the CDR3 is TGTGCCAGCAGCTTGGTCGGTATTACAGATACGCAGTATTTT. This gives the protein CASSLVGITDTQYF.

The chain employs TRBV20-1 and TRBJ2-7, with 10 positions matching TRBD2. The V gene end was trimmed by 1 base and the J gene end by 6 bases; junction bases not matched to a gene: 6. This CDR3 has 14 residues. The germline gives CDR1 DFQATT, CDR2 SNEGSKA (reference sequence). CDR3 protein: CSARAPSGGAEQYF. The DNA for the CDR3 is TGCAGTGCTAGAGCCCCTAGCGGGGGTGCCGAGCAGTACTTC.

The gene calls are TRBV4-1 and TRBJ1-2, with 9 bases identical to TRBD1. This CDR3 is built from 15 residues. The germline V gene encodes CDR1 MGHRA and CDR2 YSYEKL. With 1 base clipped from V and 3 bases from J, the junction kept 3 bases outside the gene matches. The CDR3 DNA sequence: TGCGCCAGCAGCCAAGGGGACAGGGAGGACTATGGCTACACCTTC. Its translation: CASSQGDREDYGYTF.

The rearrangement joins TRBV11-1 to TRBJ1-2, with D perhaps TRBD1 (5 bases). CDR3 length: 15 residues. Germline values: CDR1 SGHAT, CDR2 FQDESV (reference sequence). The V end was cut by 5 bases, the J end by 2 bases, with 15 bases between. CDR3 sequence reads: CASSPRGDVNYGYTF. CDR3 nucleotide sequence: TGTGCCAGCAGCCCGCGAGGGGATGTGAACTATGGCTACACCTTC. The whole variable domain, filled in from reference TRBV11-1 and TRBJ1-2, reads EAEVAQSPRYKITEKSQAVAFWCDPISGHATLYWYRQILGQGPELLVQFQDESVVDDSQLPKDRFSAERLKGVDSTLKIQPAELGDSAMYLCASSPRGDVNYGYTFGSGTRLTVV.

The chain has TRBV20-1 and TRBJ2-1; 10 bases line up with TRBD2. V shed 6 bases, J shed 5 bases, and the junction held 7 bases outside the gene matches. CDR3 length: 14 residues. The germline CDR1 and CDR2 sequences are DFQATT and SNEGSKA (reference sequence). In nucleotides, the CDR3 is TGCAGTGCCCCCAGCGGGAGGGGGCACAATGAGCAGTTCTTC. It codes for CSAPSGRGHNEQFF.

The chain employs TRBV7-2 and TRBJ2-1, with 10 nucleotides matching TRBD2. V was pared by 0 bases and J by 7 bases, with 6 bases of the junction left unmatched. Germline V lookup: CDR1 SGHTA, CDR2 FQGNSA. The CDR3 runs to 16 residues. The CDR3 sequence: CASSLASGGAGNEQFF. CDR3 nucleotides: TGTGCCAGCAGCTTAGCGAGCGGGGGGGCCGGGAATGAGCAGTTCTTC.

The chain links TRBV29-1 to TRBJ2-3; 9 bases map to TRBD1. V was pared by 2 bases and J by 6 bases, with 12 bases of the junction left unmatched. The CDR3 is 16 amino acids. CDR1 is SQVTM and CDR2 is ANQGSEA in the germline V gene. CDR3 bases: TGCAGCGTTGAAACGCCTGGGACAGGGCGGGAGGATACGCAGTATTTT. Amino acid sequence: CSVETPGTGREDTQYF.